This entry features one T cell receptor (beta chain) sequence. Its specificity is not known. This sample stems from a study of OX40 agonist ivuxolimab in advanced cancers. Study as a whole: A diagnosis of hepatocellular carcinoma, melanoma, renal cell or head and neck cancer was present in dose-escalation patients. Past anti-PD-1, anti-PD-L1 or anti-CTLA-4 therapy was accepted, and around 40% had received some. Study-level points and caveats: At doses 0.1 to 3.0 mg/kg, CD4+ and CD8+ clones expanded.

Data came from immunoSEQ multiplex PCR; TCRdb stores just in-frame clones and leaves some out. This table has around 100,000 clones, under 95% appearing once. Trimming left V 0 bases short and J 7 bases short, with 14 bases between. This CDR3 spans 15 amino acids. Germline V gene sequence: CDR1 SGHNT, CDR2 YYREEE (reference sequence). The chain recombines TRBV5-4 with TRBJ2-1, with a tentative D call TRBD2 (6 bases). This TCR was recovered from an adult with an advanced solid tumor such as melanoma, head and neck, liver or kidney cancer. The input for sequencing was CD4+ or CD8+ T cells sorted from blood, taken in a trial of the OX40 agonist ivuxolimab. CDR3 sequence: CASSLGRELGNEQFF. In nucleotides, the CDR3 is TGTGCCAGCAGCTTGGGGAGGGAGTTGGGAAATGAGCAGTTCTTC.